The clone carrying this T cell receptor beta chain appeared once. The antigen remains undetermined. CD4+CD25+CD127- Tregs, CD4+CD25- non-Tregs, CD4 and CD8 cells were sorted. The CDR3 is 13 residues long. With 5 bases removed from V and 9 bases from J, the gap between germline ends came to 14 bases. Germline V gene lookup returns CDR1 SGHDN and CDR2 FVKESK. Produced via immunoSEQ multiplex PCR; TCRdb's table is partial and in-frame only. This table has 200,000 to 300,000 clones, approximately 83% appearing once. The sample originates from a study of Tregs in tolerant kidney transplant recipients. Notes on the study in general: No direct test of biological reproducibility was done here. Activated donor B cell expansion appeared to reveal the most relevant donor-specific TCRbeta repertoire.

Sequences were obtained from CD4+ T cells from blood. The source is a human donor in good health. This chain joins TRBV14 and TRBJ1-3, with no clear D. The CDR3 region has the DNA TGTGCCAGCAGCAGCCCCGTTCGAAGCACCATATATTTT. Residues: CASSSPVRSTIYF.